This T cell receptor beta chain was sequenced in a study of T cell repertoires in cytomegalovirus infection. This clonotype showed up just a few times. No antigen is known for it. Whole-study results and caveats: Predominance within the ex vivo response was attributable to HLA-C-restricted CMV-specific TCR beta clonotypes.

In TCRdb, the reads were re-called with MiXCR into one record per CDR3 protein. The sample has around 310,000 distinct CDR3 sequences; almost 30% are singletons. The CDR3 has 14 residues. Germline CDR1 SGHTA, CDR2 FQGTGA. Trimming stripped 0 bases from V and 5 bases from J, with 8 bases between. This chain links TRBV7-3 with TRBJ2-1, with D unresolved. Sample: cultured PBMCs, taken from culture after CMV antigen stimulation. The clonotype was recovered from a human donor in good health (CMV status not recorded). Some clones in this sample may be carry-over from other donors' samples. This CDR3 reads CASSLTATNNEQFF. The DNA of the CDR3 is TGTGCCAGCAGCTTAACTGCCACCAACAATGAGCAGTTCTTC.